This entry is about one TCR beta chain. The antigen is unknown. The data derive from a study of cytomegalovirus exposure and HLA in healthy donors. Study outcomes and limitations: Confirmation in vitro established that a few CMV-associated chains were specific for CMV antigens.

Trimming shortened V by 4 bases and J by 0 bases, and 10 bases separated the two germline ends. Germline lookup yields CDR1 SGHKS and CDR2 YYEKEE (reference sequence). This CDR3 contains 14 residues. It was with 60 Vbeta and 13 Jbeta primers that the PCR ran. Only in-frame clones appear in the TCRdb table, and some are missing; sequencing was by immunoSEQ multiplex PCR. The sample has almost 200,000 clones, roughly 79% seen once. V is TRBV5-5 and J is TRBJ1-1; perhaps TRBD1 as D (5 bases). This TCR was sampled from a man younger than 45 in good health and CMV-seronegative. The sample consisted of PBMCs. In DNA, the CDR3 is TGTGCCAGCAGCCCGACAGCTCTGAACACTGAAGCTTTCTTT. Its protein is CASSPTALNTEAFF.